The 12 T cell receptor beta chains listed next were all sequenced from one sample in a study of glioma-infiltrating T cells. The iRepertoire nested amplicon-rescue multiplex PCR amplified TCR alpha and beta CDR3s from RNA. Each CDR3 protein is one row after TCRdb ran MiXCR on the multiplex PCR reads. The sample contains 90,000 to 100,000 distinct CDR3 sequences, 35% to 50% of which appear only once. Source material: glioma tissue, nonneoplastic brain tissue, or PBMCs (not recorded which). All receptors come from a human donor with low-grade glioma or glioblastoma, undergoing nonglioma brain surgery, or in good health (not recorded which).

This clonotype came up many times. This chain uses TRBV6-2 or TRBV6-3 with TRBJ2-2; D remains unclear. V was pared by 2 bases and J by 5 bases, with 9 bases between. Germline-derived CDR1 and CDR2 are MNHEY and SVGEGT. This CDR3 is built from 14 residues. CDR3 amino acids: CASSYLGITGELFF. For the CDR3, the DNA is TGTGCCAGCAGTTACCTAGGGATTACCGGGGAGCTGTTTTTT.

This clonotype appeared many times. The chain links TRBV12-3 or TRBV12-4 to TRBJ2-7, with D maybe TRBD1 (6 bases). V was shortened by 5 bases and J by 3 bases, with 14 bases between the two germline ends. The CDR3 loop spans 14 amino acids. The CDR3 region is CASSPRQESYEQYF. In DNA form, the CDR3 reads TGTGCCAGCAGTCCACGACAGGAGAGCTACGAGCAGTACTTC.

This clonotype was recorded many times. The chain carries TRBV3-1 and TRBJ2-7, with unresolved D. The germline V gene encodes CDR1 LGHDT and CDR2 YNNKEL (reference sequence). V shed 0 bases and J shed 5 bases, with 11 bases lying between them. The CDR3 is 14 amino acids. CDR3 amino acids: CASSQEKGTNEQYF. In DNA, the CDR3 is TGTGCCAGCAGCCAAGAGAAGGGTACGAACGAGCAGTACTTC.

This clonotype was recorded many times. V gene TRBV20-1 combines with J gene TRBJ2-3; no definite D call. This CDR3 contains 15 residues. Germline values: CDR1 DFQATT, CDR2 SNEGSKA (reference sequence). V lost 0 bases, J lost 0 bases, and 10 bases lay in between. Here the CDR3 reads CSARDRVTSTDTQYF. Here the CDR3 DNA reads TGCAGTGCTAGAGATCGGGTAACTAGCACAGATACGCAGTATTTT.

The chain links TRBV14 to TRBJ2-7; D is ambiguous. Trimming cost V 4 bases and J 10 bases, with 17 bases left between them. The germline V gene encodes CDR1 SGHDN and CDR2 FVKESK. There are 13 residues in the CDR3. The CDR3: CASSPLTHSDQYF. In DNA form, the CDR3 reads TGTGCCAGCAGCCCATTGACCCACTCAGACCAGTACTTC.

The chain is built from TRBV6-6 and TRBJ2-3, with D possibly TRBD1 on 5 matching bases. The CDR3 contains 14 residues. Trimming cost V 5 bases and J 5 bases, with 14 bases left between them. Per germline, CDR1 MNHNY and CDR2 SVGAGI (reference sequence). The CDR3 sequence: CASSEQGARDTQYF. The CDR3 DNA reads TGTGCCAGCAGTGAGCAGGGTGCACGAGATACGCAGTATTTT.

In regard to this clonotype: One end of the junction is discordant with germline, which a read error may explain. CDR3 DNA: TGCAGAGCTAGTTCTAGGGGGAGGTTTTACGAGCAGTACTTC. It encodes CRASSRGRFYEQYF. The chain couples TRBV20-1 to TRBJ2-7; D possibly matches TRBD1 or TRBD2 (6 bases each). The CDR3 sequence is 14 residues long. The germline CDR1 and CDR2 sequences are DFQATT and SNEGSKA (reference sequence).

Comments on this clonotype: One end of the junction is discordant with germline, which a read error may explain. J is TRBJ2-3 and V is TRBV20-1; perhaps TRBD2 as D (6 bases). CDR3 length equals 11 residues. Germline CDR1 DFQATT, CDR2 SNEGSKA (reference sequence). CDR3 sequence reads: CSARRGATPYF. CDR3 DNA: TGCAGTGCTAGGCGGGGTGCTACGCCGTATTTT.

This clonotype was seen at least ten times. CDR3 loop: CASSQGTGTEQFF. CDR3 sequence (DNA): TGTGCCAGCAGCCAAGGAACGGGGACCGAGCAGTTCTTC. J is TRBJ2-1 and V is TRBV14; D possibly matches TRBD1 or TRBD2 (5 bases each). CDR1 and CDR2 (germline): SGHDN, FVKESK. This CDR3 spans 13 amino acids. V shed 1 base and J shed 10 bases, with 11 bases lying between them.

This clonotype was counted many times. This chain links TRBV19 with TRBJ2-2, with D possibly matching TRBD1 (5 bases). There are 13 residues in the CDR3. Trimming pared 7 bases from V and 4 bases from J, leaving 10 bases between. Germline V lookup: CDR1 LNHDA, CDR2 SQIVND (reference sequence). The CDR3, as DNA: TGTGCCAGTAAGAGCAGGGCCACCGGGGAGCTGTTTTTT. This encodes CASKSRATGELFF.

This clonotype came up many times. The chain has TRBV6-2 or TRBV6-3 and TRBJ2-2; 10 bases align to TRBD2. The ends lost 4 bases at V and 6 bases at J; junction bases unmatched: 11. CDR1 is MNHEY and CDR2 is SVGEGT in the germline V gene. The CDR3 runs to 17 residues. Written as DNA, the CDR3 is TGTGCCAGCAGTTCCTTAAGCGGGAGGGCCAATGCCGGGGAGCTGTTTTTT. As protein: CASSSLSGRANAGELFF.

As for this clonotype: It may be a read error: a sequence one base away is much more abundant. This chain connects TRBV12-3 or TRBV12-4 to TRBJ1-2; D remains ambiguous. The CDR3 covers 14 residues. Trimming removed 11 bases at V and 0 bases at J, with 16 bases between. The CDR3 region is CASQRAAANYGYTF. The DNA of the CDR3 is TGTGCCTCACAGCGAGCAGCAGCTAACTATGGCTACACCTTC.